Presented here are 22 T cell receptor beta chains from one specimen sequenced in a study of blood T cell repertoires in COVID-19. The data were produced by immunoSEQ multiplex PCR, yet TCRdb's version contains in-frame clones alone and is incomplete. The table includes some 260,000 clones, 85% to 90% detected once. The sequenced material came from peripheral blood. The receptors were sampled from an elderly man with acute or convalescent COVID-19.

The genes are TRBV5-1 and TRBJ2-5; tentatively, D is TRBD2 (7 bases). CDR3 size: 15 residues. Germline assignment: CDR1 SGHRS and CDR2 YFSETQ. With 5 bases removed from V and 4 bases from J, the gap between germline ends came to 18 bases. The CDR3 region has the DNA TGCGCCAGCAGTTTATCAGTGGGGGGGCCAGAGACCCAGTACTTC. Encoded protein: CASSLSVGGPETQYF.

This chain joins TRBV4-1 and TRBJ2-5; 8 bases are a match to TRBD2. Looked up from germline, CDR1 is MGHRA and CDR2 is YSYEKL. This CDR3 has 16 amino acids. V shed 0 bases, J shed 2 bases, and the junction held 5 bases outside the gene matches. The CDR3 nucleotides are TGCGCCAGCAGCCAAGATGGCGCGGGGGGACAAGAGACCCAGTACTTC. It specifies CASSQDGAGGQETQYF.

The count of this clone is one. The chain couples TRBV28 to TRBJ2-3; TRBD1 agrees at 9 bases. V was pared by 2 bases and J by 4 bases, with 4 bases of the junction left unmatched. This CDR3 comprises 15 residues. Per the germline V gene, CDR1 is MDHEN and CDR2 is SYDVKM. CDR3 amino acids: CASSLGGQGSDTQYF. CDR3 coding DNA: TGTGCCAGCAGTTTAGGGGGACAGGGCTCAGATACGCAGTATTTT.

The genes are TRBV15 and TRBJ2-1; D may be TRBD1 (6 bases). CDR3 length: 15 residues. Germline CDR1 and CDR2: LNHNV and YYDKDF (reference sequence). V lost 2 bases to trimming and J lost 5 bases, with 13 bases between them. The CDR3 coding sequence is TGTGCCACCAGCAGATACGGACAGCAAGACAATGAGCAGTTCTTC. The encoded protein is CATSRYGQQDNEQFF.

The genes are TRBV6-5 and TRBJ1-2; a possible D gene is TRBD1 (5 bases). The V end was cut by 0 bases, the J end by 5 bases, with 10 bases between. This CDR3 is built from 14 residues. From germline, CDR1 is MNHEY and CDR2 SVGAGI. In DNA, the CDR3 is TGTGCCAGCAGTTACTCGGGGCAGCTATATGGCTACACCTTC. Protein product: CASSYSGQLYGYTF.

This clone was seen a handful of times. The chain couples TRBV6-1 to TRBJ2-1; 7 nucleotides agree with TRBD1. The germline gives CDR1 MNHNS, CDR2 SASEGT. The CDR3 length is 16 residues. The V gene end was trimmed by 4 bases and the J gene end by 5 bases; junction bases not matched to a gene: 11. The CDR3 region is CASSAYPGTVDNEQFF. The CDR3 nucleotides read TGTGCCAGCAGTGCTTACCCTGGGACAGTAGACAATGAGCAGTTCTTC.

This chain joins TRBV3-1 (or the pseudogene TRBV3-2) and TRBJ2-5, with TRBD2 as a possible D gene (6 bases). This CDR3 comprises 15 residues. In germline, CDR1 is LGHDT, CDR2 YNNKEL (reference sequence). V lost 7 bases to trimming and J lost 5 bases, with 20 bases between them. CDR3 residues: CASKSRGAGHETQYF. The CDR3 DNA sequence: TGTGCCAGCAAATCCCGGGGAGCGGGTCATGAGACCCAGTACTTC.

This clone was detected once. CDR3 protein: CASRTSGGQETQYF. Here the CDR3 DNA reads TGTGCCAGCAGGACTAGCGGGGGGCAAGAGACCCAGTACTTC. This chain links TRBV2 with TRBJ2-5; 13 bases fit TRBD2. CDR3 size: 14 residues. V lost 6 bases, J lost 2 bases, and 0 bases stayed unmatched. CDR1 is SNHLY and CDR2 is FYNNEI in the germline V gene.

The rearrangement links TRBV6-2 or TRBV6-3 to TRBJ2-2; D possibly corresponds to TRBD1 (5 bases). CDR1 and CDR2 from the germline V gene are MNHEY and SVGEGT. The CDR3 is 14 amino acids. The V end was cut by 5 bases, the J end by 6 bases, with 13 bases between. The DNA for the CDR3 is TGTGCCAGCAGTCCCTGGGGCGCGGCCGGGGAGCTGTTTTTT. It is translated as CASSPWGAAGELFF.

The chain uses TRBV27 and TRBJ2-3; TRBD1 matches at 7 bases. Germline values: CDR1 MNHEY, CDR2 SMNVEV (reference sequence). V shed 2 bases, J shed 2 bases, and the junction held 7 bases outside the gene matches. CDR3 size: 16 residues. For the CDR3, the DNA is TGTGCCAGCAGTTTAGACCTGGGACAGATCACAGATACGCAGTATTTT. As protein: CASSLDLGQITDTQYF.

This chain links TRBV19 with TRBJ2-5; tentatively, D is TRBD2 (5 bases). The CDR3 sequence is 14 residues long. Trimming left V 4 bases short and J 4 bases short, with 13 bases between. Germline assignment: CDR1 LNHDA and CDR2 SQIVND (reference sequence). The CDR3 spells CASSKGSWGETQYF. DNA for the CDR3: TGTGCCAGTAGTAAAGGGAGTTGGGGAGAGACCCAGTACTTC.

Concerning this clone: The sample holds other DNA sequences that translate to the same CDR3. The V and J genes are TRBV6-5 and TRBJ2-5, with TRBD1 matching over 8 bases. V was clipped by 0 bases and J by 5 bases; unmatched bases: 8. The germline V gene has CDR1 MNHEY and CDR2 SVGAGI. CDR3 size: 16 residues. The CDR3 nucleotides are TGTGCCAGCAGTTACTCGTCGGCAGGGGGCCGGGAGACCCAGTACTTC. Residues: CASSYSSAGGRETQYF.

This chain joins TRBV7-2 and TRBJ2-2, with D maybe TRBD2 (7 bases). Trimming left V 1 base short and J 5 bases short, with 14 bases between. Germline CDR1 is SGHTA and CDR2 is FQGNSA. CDR3 length equals 16 residues. In DNA, the CDR3 is TGTGCCAGCAGCTTAGTCCCGGGGGGCAGTACCGGGGAGCTGTTTTTT. This sequence encodes CASSLVPGGSTGELFF.

This clone has only a few counts. J is TRBJ1-3 and V is TRBV5-6; 8 nucleotides agree with TRBD1. CDR1 is SGHDT, CDR2 YYEEEE, per germline. With 3 bases clipped from V and 0 bases from J, the junction kept 5 bases outside the gene matches. This CDR3 has 16 residues. The CDR3 coding sequence is TGTGCCAGCAGCTACCGGGACAGGAGCTCTGGAAACACCATATATTTT. It codes for CASSYRDRSSGNTIYF.

The chain uses TRBV5-1 and TRBJ2-5; 7 positions match TRBD2. Per germline, CDR1 SGHRS and CDR2 YFSETQ. The CDR3 spans 15 residues. Trimming removed 1 base from V and 4 bases from J; junction bases left unmatched: 7. The CDR3 sequence: CASSLFSGGGETQYF. The DNA for the CDR3 is TGCGCCAGCAGCTTGTTCTCGGGAGGTGGAGAGACCCAGTACTTC. Full variable domain (missing parts from reference TRBV5-1 and TRBJ2-5): KAGVTQTPRYLIKTRGQQVTLSCSPISGHRSVSWYQQTPGQGLQFLFEYFSETQRNKGNFPGRFSGRQFSNSRSEMNVSTLELGDSALYLCASSLFSGGGETQYFGPGTRLLVL.

The rearrangement links TRBV6-2 or TRBV6-3 to TRBJ1-4; 7 bases fit TRBD1. This CDR3 has 14 residues. J lost 8 bases, V lost 6 bases, and 9 bases had no gene match. The germline gives CDR1 MNHEY, CDR2 SVGEGT. This CDR3 reads CASSTADRREKLFF. The CDR3 bases are TGTGCCAGCAGCACAGCGGACAGGCGGGAAAAACTGTTTTTT.

This clone was detected only once. CDR3 residues: CASSSDGRGPEQYF. CDR3 in DNA: TGCGCCAGCAGCTCGGACGGGCGGGGTCCAGAGCAGTACTTC. The chain joins TRBV5-1 to TRBJ2-7; tentative D call: TRBD2 (6 bases). The CDR3 sequence is 14 residues long. CDR1 is SGHRS and CDR2 is YFSETQ in the germline V gene. Trimming stripped 3 bases from V and 7 bases from J, with 17 bases between. Using reference TRBV5-1 and TRBJ2-7 for the parts outside the CDR3, the full variable domain is KAGVTQTPRYLIKTRGQQVTLSCSPISGHRSVSWYQQTPGQGLQFLFEYFSETQRNKGNFPGRFSGRQFSNSRSEMNVSTLELGDSALYLCASSSDGRGPEQYFGPGTRLTVT.

The rearrangement links TRBV6-2 or TRBV6-3 to TRBJ1-1, with 7 nucleotides matching TRBD1. The junction had 9 bases not matched to a gene; V was cut back by 2 bases and J by 0 bases. The CDR3 totals 17 residues. CDR1 and CDR2 (germline): MNHEY, SVGEGT. CDR3 in DNA: TGTGCCAGCAGTTACCCCGGGAGGGGGCCTATGAACACTGAAGCTTTCTTT. Its translation is CASSYPGRGPMNTEAFF.

CDR3 residues: CASSVHRTPSTDTQYF. CDR3 DNA: TGTGCCAGCAGCGTACACAGGACCCCTAGCACAGATACGCAGTATTTT. This sequence joins TRBV5-6 and TRBJ2-3, with a possible D match to TRBD1 (5 bases). V lost 4 bases to trimming and J lost 0 bases, with 15 bases between them. This CDR3 is 16 amino acids long. CDR1 and CDR2 (germline): SGHDT, YYEEEE.

V gene TRBV7-2 combines with J gene TRBJ2-7, with 8 bases aligning to TRBD2. V shed 5 bases, J shed 0 bases, and the junction held 6 bases outside the gene matches. CDR1 SGHTA and CDR2 FQGNSA come from the germline V gene. The CDR3 consists of 15 residues. Written as DNA, the CDR3 is TGTGCCAGCAGCCAGACTAGCGCGAGCTCCTACGAGCAGTACTTC. It translates to CASSQTSASSYEQYF.

The table lists this clone with a count of one. CDR3 loop: CSVRAGEVGQFF. CDR3 coding DNA: TGCAGCGTCAGAGCGGGAGAAGTGGGGCAGTTCTTC. This rearrangement joins TRBV29-1 to TRBJ2-1, with 8 bases lining up with TRBD2. This CDR3 region has 12 residues. The junction had 10 bases not matched to a gene; V was cut back by 6 bases and J by 12 bases. The germline V gene has CDR1 SQVTM and CDR2 ANQGSEA.

V and J are TRBV12-1 and TRBJ1-1; the D segment call TRBD1 is taken from the table without a DNA check. TRBV12-1 is deemed a pseudogene. CDR3 length: 17 amino acids. The CDR3 loop is CASSFLPAGQGHTEAFF. The CDR3, as DNA: TGTGCCAGCAGCTTTCTACCCGCAGGACAGGGCCACACTGAAGCTTTCTTT.